This entry describes one T cell receptor beta chain. The data are from a study of blood T cell repertoires in COVID-19. The table came from immunoSEQ multiplex PCR; TCRdb's copy has only in-frame clones and leaves some out. Among about 140,000 clones listed, more than 75% were seen once. The CDR3 runs 15 residues. The V end was cut by 4 bases, the J end by 4 bases, with 13 bases between. CDR1 and CDR2 from the germline V gene are LGHNA and YSLEER. The source material was peripheral blood. The chain is built from TRBV4-3 and TRBJ1-4; tentative D call: TRBD1 (5 bases). The receptor's source is a man between 60 and 70 years old who had recovered from COVID-19. CDR3 sequence: CASSRSRGNNEKLFF. The DNA for the CDR3 is TGCGCCAGCAGCCGGTCTAGGGGTAATAATGAAAAACTGTTTTTT.